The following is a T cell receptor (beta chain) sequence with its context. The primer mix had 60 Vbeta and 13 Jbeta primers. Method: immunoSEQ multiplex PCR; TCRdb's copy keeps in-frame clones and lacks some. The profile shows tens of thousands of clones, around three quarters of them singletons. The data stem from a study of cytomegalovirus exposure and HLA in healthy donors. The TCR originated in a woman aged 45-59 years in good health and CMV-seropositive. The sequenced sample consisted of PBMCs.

This chain's CDR3 is CASRREAAGGHEQFF. CDR3 sequence (DNA): TGCGCCAGCAGACGAGAAGCCGCAGGGGGTCATGAGCAGTTCTTC. J is TRBJ2-1 and V is TRBV4-1; the match to TRBD1 covers 7 bases. The CDR3 totals 15 residues. V trimming: 6 bases; J trimming: 8 bases; junction bases outside the gene matches: 13. Germline V lookup: CDR1 MGHRA, CDR2 YSYEKL.